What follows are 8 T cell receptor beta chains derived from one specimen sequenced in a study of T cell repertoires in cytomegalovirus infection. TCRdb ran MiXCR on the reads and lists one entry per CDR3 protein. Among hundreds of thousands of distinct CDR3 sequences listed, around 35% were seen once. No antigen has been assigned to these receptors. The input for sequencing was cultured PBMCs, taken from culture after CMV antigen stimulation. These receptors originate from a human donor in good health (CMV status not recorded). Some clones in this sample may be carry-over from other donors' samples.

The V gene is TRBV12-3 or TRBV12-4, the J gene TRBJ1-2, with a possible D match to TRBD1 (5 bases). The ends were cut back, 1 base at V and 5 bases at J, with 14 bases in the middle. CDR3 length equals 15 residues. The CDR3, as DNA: TGTGCCAGCAGTTTAGGGGCCCGAGGGACTTATGGCTACACCTTC. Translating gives CASSLGARGTYGYTF.

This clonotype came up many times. The CDR3 sequence: CASSLMAGGEGETQYF. CDR3 DNA: TGTGCCAGCAGCTTAATGGCGGGAGGGGAGGGGGAGACCCAGTACTTC. The chain joins TRBV7-2 to TRBJ2-5; 9 bases are a match to TRBD2. The CDR3 sequence is 16 residues long. With 2 bases clipped from V and 5 bases from J, the junction kept 9 bases outside the gene matches. Looked up from germline, CDR1 is SGHTA and CDR2 is FQGNSA.

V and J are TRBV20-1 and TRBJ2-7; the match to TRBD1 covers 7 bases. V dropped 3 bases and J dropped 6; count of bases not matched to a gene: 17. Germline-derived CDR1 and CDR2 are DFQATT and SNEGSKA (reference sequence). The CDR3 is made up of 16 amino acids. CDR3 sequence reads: CSARRSLGGTYSEQYF. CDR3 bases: TGCAGTGCTAGGCGAAGCTTAGGGGGCACTTACTCCGAGCAGTACTTC.

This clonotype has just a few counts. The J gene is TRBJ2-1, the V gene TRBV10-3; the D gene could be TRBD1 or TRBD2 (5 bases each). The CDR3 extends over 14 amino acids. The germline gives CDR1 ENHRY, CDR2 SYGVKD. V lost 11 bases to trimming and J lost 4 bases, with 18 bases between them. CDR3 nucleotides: TGTGCCGCGCGAGGGGCCACTGGGTACAATGAGCAGTTCTTC. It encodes CAARGATGYNEQFF.

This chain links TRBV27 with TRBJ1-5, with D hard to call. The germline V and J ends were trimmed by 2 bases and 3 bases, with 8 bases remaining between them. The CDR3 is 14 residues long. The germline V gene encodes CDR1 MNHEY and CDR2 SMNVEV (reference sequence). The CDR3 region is CASSLARFNQPQHF. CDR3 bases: TGTGCCAGCAGTTTAGCCAGGTTCAATCAGCCCCAGCATTTT.

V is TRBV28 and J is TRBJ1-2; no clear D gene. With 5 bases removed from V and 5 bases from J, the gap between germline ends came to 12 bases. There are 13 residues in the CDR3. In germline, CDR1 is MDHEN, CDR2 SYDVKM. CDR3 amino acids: CASSMTAIYGYTF. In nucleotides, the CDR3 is TGTGCCAGCAGTATGACTGCGATATATGGCTACACCTTC.

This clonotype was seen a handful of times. CDR3 DNA sequence: TGTGCCAGCAGCCCCTATGGGTCGTACAATGAGCAGTTCTTC. Its protein is CASSPYGSYNEQFF. The chain links TRBV5-5 to TRBJ2-1; D is undetermined. Germline V lookup: CDR1 SGHKS, CDR2 YYEKEE (reference sequence). This CDR3 comprises 14 residues. Trimming took off 4 bases at V and 4 bases at J, with 12 bases between the two ends.

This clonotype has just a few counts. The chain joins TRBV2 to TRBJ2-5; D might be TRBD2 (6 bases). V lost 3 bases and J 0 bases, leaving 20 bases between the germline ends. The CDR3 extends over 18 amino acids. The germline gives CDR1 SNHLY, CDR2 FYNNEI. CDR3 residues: CASSDPGTPDINQETQYF. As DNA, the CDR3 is TGTGCCAGCAGTGATCCCGGGACTCCGGACATAAACCAAGAGACCCAGTACTTC.